The 2 T cell receptor beta chains presented below share a single source sample, sequenced in a study of cytomegalovirus exposure and HLA in healthy donors. Primers: 60 Vbeta forward and 13 Jbeta reverse. Using immunoSEQ multiplex PCR, the repertoire was profiled, and TCRdb retains in-frame clones only, with some absent. The sample shows 36,000 or so clones, 84% of them seen only once. Input material: PBMCs. The receptors shown here come from a woman aged 18-35 years in good health and CMV-seronegative.

About this clone: An end of the junction does not agree with germline; a read error may underlie this. The chain carries TRBV7-9 and TRBJ1-1, with D tentatively TRBD1 (5 bases). The germline V gene encodes CDR1 SEHNR and CDR2 FQNEAQ (reference sequence). This CDR3 has 14 residues. The CDR3 nucleotides read TGTTCCAGCAGCTCTGGACACATGAACACTGAAGCTTTCTTT. Amino acid sequence: CSSSSGHMNTEAFF.

The CDR3, as DNA: TGTGCCAGCAGTTATGTGGGGGGGAGGGGGGATACGCAGTATTTT. It encodes CASSYVGGRGDTQYF. The V and J genes are TRBV6-6 and TRBJ2-3, with D perhaps TRBD2 (7 bases). V shed 3 bases and J shed 6 bases, with 16 bases lying between them. The CDR3 consists of 15 residues. Germline assignment: CDR1 MNHNY and CDR2 SVGAGI (reference sequence).